This TCR beta chain was sequenced during a study of blood T cell repertoires in COVID-19. Produced via immunoSEQ multiplex PCR; TCRdb's table is partial and in-frame only. The table lists some 350,000 clones, about 90% of them singletons. Sequenced material: PBMCs or T cells enriched from blood (not recorded which). This sequence was found in a woman in her twenties or thirties who had recovered from COVID-19.

The CDR3 sequence: CASSGQDTSKSPLHF. Here the CDR3 DNA reads TGTGCCAGCAGTGGACAGGATACCTCAAAATCACCCCTCCACTTT. This chain joins TRBV2 and TRBJ1-6; a weak D match, TRBD1 (6 bases). CDR3 length: 15 residues. The germline CDR1 and CDR2 sequences are SNHLY and FYNNEI. Trimming removed 4 bases at V and 10 bases at J, with 17 bases between.